These 11 T cell receptor beta chains share one sample of origin, sequenced in a study of blood T cell repertoires in COVID-19. Sequencing used immunoSEQ multiplex PCR; TCRdb keeps in-frame clones, though not all of them. Of some 150,000 clones listed, roughly 86% are singletons. The sequencing input was peripheral blood. Receptors originate from a human donor in a cohort sampled during active COVID-19.

This chain connects TRBV4-3 to TRBJ2-3; D is uncertain. The germline V gene has CDR1 LGHNA and CDR2 YSLEER. The V end was cut by 0 bases, the J end by 5 bases, with 21 bases between. The CDR3 has 18 residues. The CDR3 here is CASSQDRAVRRPGDTQYF. The CDR3 coding sequence is TGCGCCAGCAGCCAAGATCGAGCCGTGCGCAGGCCTGGAGATACGCAGTATTTT.

The V call is TRBV10-3, the J call TRBJ2-5; 11 bases match TRBD2. The CDR3 runs 17 residues. V dropped 2 bases and J dropped 0; count of bases not matched to a gene: 5. Germline assignment: CDR1 ENHRY and CDR2 SYGVKD. CDR3: CAISELAGGPYQETQYF. CDR3 sequence (DNA): TGTGCCATCAGTGAGCTAGCGGGAGGCCCATACCAAGAGACCCAGTACTTC.

This clone was detected only once. This chain uses TRBV18 with TRBJ1-4; tentative D call: TRBD1 (5 bases). Germline-derived CDR1 and CDR2 are KGHSH and LQKENI. The CDR3 is 14 amino acids. V was shortened by 6 bases and J by 8 bases, with 16 bases between the two germline ends. Here the CDR3 reads CASSPTEYSEKLFF. The CDR3, as DNA: TGTGCCAGCTCGCCGACAGAGTATTCCGAAAAACTGTTTTTT. Drawing the rest from reference TRBV18 and TRBJ1-4, the complete variable domain is NAGVMQNPRHLVRRRGQEARLRCSPMKGHSHVYWYRQLPEEGLKFMVYLQKENIIDESGMPKERFSAEFPKEGPSILRIQQVVRGDSAAYFCASSPTEYSEKLFFGSGTQLSVL.

This chain uses TRBV7-6 with TRBJ2-5; possible D gene TRBD2, 6 bases. CDR1 and CDR2 (germline): SGHVS, FNYEAQ. V was trimmed by 5 bases and J by 4 bases, leaving 17 bases between them. The CDR3 spans 15 residues. This chain's CDR3 is CASSLETSWGETQYF. For the CDR3, the DNA is TGTGCCAGCAGCCTTGAGACTAGTTGGGGAGAGACCCAGTACTTC. The whole variable domain, filled in from reference TRBV7-6 and TRBJ2-5, reads GAGVSQSPRYKVTKRGQDVALRCDPISGHVSLYWYRQALGQGPEFLTYFNYEAQQDKSGLPNDRFSAERPEGSISTLTIQRTEQRDSAMYRCASSLETSWGETQYFGPGTRLLVL.

This sequence joins TRBV19 and TRBJ1-6, with 7 bases aligning to TRBD1. CDR1 and CDR2 from the germline V gene are LNHDA and SQIVND (reference sequence). V trimming: 7 bases; J trimming: 7 bases; junction bases outside the gene matches: 16. CDR3 length: 17 amino acids. The CDR3 loop is CASNERLTGVRNSPLHF. The CDR3 DNA reads TGTGCCAGTAACGAAAGACTTACAGGGGTTCGGAATTCACCCCTCCACTTT. Full variable domain (rest looked up from reference TRBV19 and TRBJ1-6): DGGITQSPKYLFRKEGQNVTLSCEQNLNHDAMYWYRQDPGQGLRLIYYSQIVNDFQKGDIAEGYSVSREKKESFPLTVTSAQKNPTAFYLCASNERLTGVRNSPLHFGNGTRLTVT.

This clone appeared once. V usage is TRBV6-5 and J usage is TRBJ1-2; 8 bases align to TRBD1. The J segment lost 4 bases and the V segment lost 3 bases, leaving 4 bases of the junction unmatched. CDR3 size: 14 residues. CDR1 MNHEY and CDR2 SVGAGI come from the germline V gene. The CDR3 DNA reads as TGTGCCAGCAGTTATCGGACAGGGACCTATGGCTACACCTTC. This sequence encodes CASSYRTGTYGYTF.

V is TRBV4-1 and J is TRBJ2-3; D unresolved. CDR1 MGHRA and CDR2 YSYEKL come from the germline V gene. V was pared by 4 bases and J by 4 bases, with 24 bases between. The CDR3 loop spans 18 amino acids. DNA of the CDR3: TGCGCCAGCAGCCCATCAAAGTCGGGTCTTGGAATGGCAGATACGCAGTATTTT. This encodes CASSPSKSGLGMADTQYF.

The genes are TRBV11-3 and TRBJ2-2; D might be TRBD1 (6 bases). The CDR3 runs 14 residues. Trimming shortened V by 5 bases and J by 5 bases, and 12 bases separated the two germline ends. Germline V gene data show CDR1 as SGHNT and CDR2 as YENEEA. The CDR3 protein is CASSPGQSTGELFF. The CDR3 DNA sequence: TGTGCCAGCAGCCCAGGACAGTCGACCGGGGAGCTGTTTTTT.

The chain is built from TRBV5-6 and TRBJ2-1; the match to TRBD1 covers 7 bases. CDR3 length: 16 residues. CDR1 and CDR2 from the germline V gene are SGHDT and YYEEEE. V lost 4 bases and J lost 0; bases outside the gene matches: 7. As DNA, the CDR3 is TGTGCCAGCAGCCCTCCGGGGACAGTCTCCTACAATGAGCAGTTCTTC. Protein product: CASSPPGTVSYNEQFF.

V is TRBV4-1 and J is TRBJ2-1; the match to TRBD2 covers 12 bases. Germline CDR1 is MGHRA and CDR2 is YSYEKL. The V segment lost 0 bases and the J segment 10 bases; nucleotides outside the gene matches: 4. This CDR3 is 15 amino acids long. The CDR3 here is CASSQEASGGAEQFF. CDR3 bases: TGCGCCAGCAGCCAAGAGGCTAGCGGGGGGGCCGAGCAGTTCTTC.

The rearrangement links TRBV5-1 to TRBJ2-4; D is unresolved. The CDR3 contains 15 residues. Germline loops: CDR1 SGHRS, CDR2 YFSETQ. V shed 2 bases and J shed 9 bases, with 18 bases lying between them. CDR3 nucleotide sequence: TGCGCCAGCAGCTTTGGCTCTCCGGGTTTGAGCATTCAGTACTTC. Amino acids: CASSFGSPGLSIQYF.